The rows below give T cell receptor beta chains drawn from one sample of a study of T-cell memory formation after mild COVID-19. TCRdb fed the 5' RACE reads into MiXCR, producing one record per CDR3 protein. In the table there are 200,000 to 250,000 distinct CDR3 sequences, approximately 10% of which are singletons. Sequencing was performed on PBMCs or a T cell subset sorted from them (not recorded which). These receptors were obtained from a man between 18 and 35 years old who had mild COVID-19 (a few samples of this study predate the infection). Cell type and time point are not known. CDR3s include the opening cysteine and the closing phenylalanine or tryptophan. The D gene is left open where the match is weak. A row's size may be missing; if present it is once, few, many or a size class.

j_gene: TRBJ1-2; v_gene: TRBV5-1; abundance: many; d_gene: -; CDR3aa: CASSLGLEDGYTF; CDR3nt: TGCGCCAGCAGCTTAGGTCTTGAGGATGGCTACACCTTC
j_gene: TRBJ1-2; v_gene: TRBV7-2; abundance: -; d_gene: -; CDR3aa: CASSLWELYYGYTF; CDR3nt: TGTGCCAGCAGCTTATGGGAGCTATACTATGGCTACACCTTC
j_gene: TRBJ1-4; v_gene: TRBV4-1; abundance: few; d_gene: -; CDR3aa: CASSQGSGGDEKLFF; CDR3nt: TGCGCCAGCAGCCAAGGGTCGGGCGGGGATGAAAAACTGTTTTTT
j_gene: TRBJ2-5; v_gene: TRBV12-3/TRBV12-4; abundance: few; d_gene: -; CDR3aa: CASSSHGLGGGKTQYF; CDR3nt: TGTGCCAGCAGTTCCCACGGGTTAGGGGGGGGAAAGACCCAGTACTTC
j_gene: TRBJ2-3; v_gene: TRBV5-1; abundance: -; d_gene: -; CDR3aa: CASSREGISTDTQYF; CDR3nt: TGCGCCAGCAGCAGAGAGGGGATTAGCACAGATACGCAGTATTTT
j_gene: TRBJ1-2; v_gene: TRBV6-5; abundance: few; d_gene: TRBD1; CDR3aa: CASTDRESNYGYTF; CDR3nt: TGTGCCAGCACCGACAGGGAGTCTAACTATGGCTACACCTTC
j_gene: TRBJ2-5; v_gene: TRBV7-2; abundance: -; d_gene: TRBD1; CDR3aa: CASSSGQALGTQYF; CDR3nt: TGTGCCAGCAGCTCGGGACAGGCCTTAGGGACCCAGTACTTC
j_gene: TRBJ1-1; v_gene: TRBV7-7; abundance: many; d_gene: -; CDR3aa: CASSLLENTEAFF; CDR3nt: TGTGCCAGCAGCTTACTGGAGAACACTGAAGCTTTCTTT
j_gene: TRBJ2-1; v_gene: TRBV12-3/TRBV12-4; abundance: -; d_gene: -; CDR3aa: CASSLGGGSVEQFF; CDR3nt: TGTGCCAGCAGCCTGGGTGGGGGGTCCGTCGAGCAGTTCTTC
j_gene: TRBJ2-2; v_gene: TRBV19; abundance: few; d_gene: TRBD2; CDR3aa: CASSTLAGGLRATGELFF; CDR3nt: TGTGCCAGTAGTACCTTAGCGGGGGGGCTCCGGGCAACCGGGGAGCTGTTTTTT
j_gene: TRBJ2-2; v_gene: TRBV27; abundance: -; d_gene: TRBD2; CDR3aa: CASSPSSGGTSTGELFF; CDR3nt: TGTGCCAGCAGTCCCTCTAGCGGGGGTACCTCCACCGGGGAGCTGTTTTTT
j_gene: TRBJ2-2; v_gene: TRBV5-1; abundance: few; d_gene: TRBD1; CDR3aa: CASGQGNTGELFF; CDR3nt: TGCGCCAGTGGACAGGGCAACACCGGGGAGCTGTTTTTT
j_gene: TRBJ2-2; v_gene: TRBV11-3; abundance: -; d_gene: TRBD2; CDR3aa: CASSPERGSGELFF; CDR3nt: TGTGCCAGCAGCCCGGAGCGGGGGAGCGGGGAGCTGTTTTTT
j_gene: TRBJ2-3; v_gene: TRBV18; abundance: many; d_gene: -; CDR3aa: CASSPRKGGNTDTQYF; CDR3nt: TGTGCCAGCTCACCACGGAAAGGGGGTAACACAGATACGCAGTATTTT
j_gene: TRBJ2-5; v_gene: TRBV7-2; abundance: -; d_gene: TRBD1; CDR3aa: CASGPGQGAGGTQYF; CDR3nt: TGTGCCAGCGGCCCGGGACAGGGGGCCGGGGGGACCCAGTACTTC
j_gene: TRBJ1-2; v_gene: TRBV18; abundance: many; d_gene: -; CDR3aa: CASSPTRGQLYGYTF; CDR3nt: TGTGCCAGCTCACCAACTAGAGGACAGCTCTATGGCTACACCTTC
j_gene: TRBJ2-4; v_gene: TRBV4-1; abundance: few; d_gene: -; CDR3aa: CASSREGHPLAKNIQYF; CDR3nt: TGCGCCAGCAGCCGGGAGGGACACCCTCTAGCCAAAAACATTCAGTACTTC
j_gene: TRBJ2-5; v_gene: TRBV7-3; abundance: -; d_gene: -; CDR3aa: CASSSNEGTQYF; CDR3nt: TGTGCCAGCAGCTCCAACGAAGGGACCCAGTACTTC
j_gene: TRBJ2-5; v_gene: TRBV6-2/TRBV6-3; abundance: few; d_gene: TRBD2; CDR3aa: CASSFSGGNQYF; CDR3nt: TGTGCCAGCAGTTTCAGCGGGGGAAACCAGTACTTC
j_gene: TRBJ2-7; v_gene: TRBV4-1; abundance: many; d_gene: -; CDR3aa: CASSLDGHYEQYF; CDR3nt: TGCGCCAGCAGCCTGGACGGACACTACGAGCAGTACTTC
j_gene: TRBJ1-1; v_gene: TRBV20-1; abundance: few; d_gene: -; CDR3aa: CSATFGTGYTEAFF; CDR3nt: TGCAGTGCTACCTTCGGGACTGGATACACTGAAGCTTTCTTT
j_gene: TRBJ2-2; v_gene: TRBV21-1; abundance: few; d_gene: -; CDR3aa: CASSKNPGGTGELFF; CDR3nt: TGTGCCAGCAGCAAAAACCCAGGGGGGACCGGGGAGCTGTTTTTT
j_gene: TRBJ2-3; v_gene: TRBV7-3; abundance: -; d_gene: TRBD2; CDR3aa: CASSPRGEGTQYF; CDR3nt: TGTGCCAGCAGCCCCCGGGGGGAGGGTACGCAGTATTTT
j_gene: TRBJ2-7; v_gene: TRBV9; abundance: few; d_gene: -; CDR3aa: CASSGRADPRYEQYF; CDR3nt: TGTGCCAGCAGCGGTCGGGCAGATCCCCGTTACGAGCAGTACTTC
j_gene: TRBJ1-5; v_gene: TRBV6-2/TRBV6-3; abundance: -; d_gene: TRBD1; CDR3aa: CASRGDRGFRQPQHF; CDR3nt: TGTGCCAGCAGAGGGGACAGGGGGTTTCGACAGCCCCAGCATTTT
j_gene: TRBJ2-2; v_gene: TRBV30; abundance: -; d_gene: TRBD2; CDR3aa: CAWSLGLASGELFF; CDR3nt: TGTGCCTGGAGTCTGGGACTAGCGTCCGGGGAGCTGTTTTTT
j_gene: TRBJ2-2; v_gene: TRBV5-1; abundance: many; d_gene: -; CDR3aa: CASSLVGTGELFF; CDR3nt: TGCGCCAGCAGCCTCGTAGGCACCGGGGAGCTGTTTTTT
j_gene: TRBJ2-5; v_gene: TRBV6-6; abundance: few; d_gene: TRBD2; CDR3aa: CASSYASGGQKETQYF; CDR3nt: TGTGCCAGCAGTTACGCTAGCGGGGGGCAAAAAGAGACCCAGTACTTC
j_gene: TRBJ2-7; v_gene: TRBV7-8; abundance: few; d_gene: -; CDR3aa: CASSAHSYEQYF; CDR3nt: TGTGCCAGCAGCGCCCACTCCTACGAGCAGTACTTC
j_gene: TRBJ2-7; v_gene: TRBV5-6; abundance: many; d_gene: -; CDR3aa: CASSLVRAGNYEQYF; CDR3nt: TGTGCCAGCAGCTTGGTGCGTGCGGGGAACTACGAGCAGTACTTC
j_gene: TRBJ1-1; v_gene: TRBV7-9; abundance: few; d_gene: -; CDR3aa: CASSGVGGGTDAFF; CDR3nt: TGTGCCAGCAGCGGAGTAGGGGGAGGTACAGACGCTTTCTTT
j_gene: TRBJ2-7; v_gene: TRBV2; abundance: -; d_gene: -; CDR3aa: CASRVWVSYEQYF; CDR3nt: TGTGCCAGCAGGGTTTGGGTCAGCTACGAGCAGTACTTC
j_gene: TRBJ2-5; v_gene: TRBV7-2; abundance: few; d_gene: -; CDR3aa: CASSLPGRQETQYF; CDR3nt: TGTGCCAGCAGCTTACCCGGGCGTCAAGAGACCCAGTACTTC
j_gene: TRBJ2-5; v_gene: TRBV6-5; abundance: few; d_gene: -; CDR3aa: CASRGTVLGTQYF; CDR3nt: TGTGCCAGCAGAGGGACGGTCTTGGGGACCCAGTACTTC
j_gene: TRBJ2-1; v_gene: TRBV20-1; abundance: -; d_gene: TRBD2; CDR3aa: CSARDPLAGRNEQFF; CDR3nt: TGCAGTGCTAGAGATCCGCTAGCGGGGAGGAATGAGCAGTTCTTC